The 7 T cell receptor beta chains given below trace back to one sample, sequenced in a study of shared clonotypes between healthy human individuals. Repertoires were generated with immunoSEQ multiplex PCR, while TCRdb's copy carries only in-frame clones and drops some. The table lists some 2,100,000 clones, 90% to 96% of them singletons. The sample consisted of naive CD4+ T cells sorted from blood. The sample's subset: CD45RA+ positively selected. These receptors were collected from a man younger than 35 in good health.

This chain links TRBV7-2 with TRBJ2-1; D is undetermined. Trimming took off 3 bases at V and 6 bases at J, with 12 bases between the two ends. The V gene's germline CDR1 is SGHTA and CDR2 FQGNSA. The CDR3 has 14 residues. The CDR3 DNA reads TGTGCCAGCAGCTTGGGGTATGGCCCCAATGAGCAGTTCTTC. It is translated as CASSLGYGPNEQFF.

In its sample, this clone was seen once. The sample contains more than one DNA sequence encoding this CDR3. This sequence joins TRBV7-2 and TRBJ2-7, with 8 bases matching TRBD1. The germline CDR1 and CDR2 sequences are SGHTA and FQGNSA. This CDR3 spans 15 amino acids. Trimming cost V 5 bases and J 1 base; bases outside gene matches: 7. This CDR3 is CASSPGTGLSYEQYF. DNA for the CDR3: TGTGCCAGCAGCCCCGGGACAGGTCTTTCCTACGAGCAGTACTTC.

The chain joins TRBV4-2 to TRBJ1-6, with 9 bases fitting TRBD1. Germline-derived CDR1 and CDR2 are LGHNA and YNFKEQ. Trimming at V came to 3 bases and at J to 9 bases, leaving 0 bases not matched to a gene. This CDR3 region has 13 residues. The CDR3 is CASSQDRGSPLHF. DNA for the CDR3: TGTGCCAGCAGCCAGGACAGGGGTTCACCCCTCCACTTT.

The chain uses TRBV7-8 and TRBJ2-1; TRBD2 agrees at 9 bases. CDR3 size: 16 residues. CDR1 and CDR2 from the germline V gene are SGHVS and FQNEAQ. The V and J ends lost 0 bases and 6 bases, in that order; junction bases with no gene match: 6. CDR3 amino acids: CASSLAASGIRNEQFF. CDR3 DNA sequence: TGTGCCAGCAGCTTAGCCGCTAGCGGGATACGCAATGAGCAGTTCTTC.

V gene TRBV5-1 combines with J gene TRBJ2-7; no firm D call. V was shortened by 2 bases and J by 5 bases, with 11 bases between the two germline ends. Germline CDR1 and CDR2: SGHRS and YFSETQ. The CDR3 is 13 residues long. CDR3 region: CASSLGAANEQYF. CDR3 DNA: TGCGCCAGCAGCTTAGGAGCCGCCAACGAGCAGTACTTC.

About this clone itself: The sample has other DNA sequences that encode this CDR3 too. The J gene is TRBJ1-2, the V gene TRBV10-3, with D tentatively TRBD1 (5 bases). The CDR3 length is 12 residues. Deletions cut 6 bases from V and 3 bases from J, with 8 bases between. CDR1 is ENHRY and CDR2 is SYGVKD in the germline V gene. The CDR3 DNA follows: TGTGCCATCAGCACAGGTGACTATGGCTACACCTTC. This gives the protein CAISTGDYGYTF.

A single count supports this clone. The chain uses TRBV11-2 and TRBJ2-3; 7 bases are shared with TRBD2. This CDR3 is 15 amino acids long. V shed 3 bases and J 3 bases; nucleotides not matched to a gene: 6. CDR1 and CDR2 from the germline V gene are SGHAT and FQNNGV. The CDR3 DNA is TGTGCCAGCAGCTTTTGGAGCGGGAATACAGATACGCAGTATTTT. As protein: CASSFWSGNTDTQYF.